The entry below describes one TCR beta chain. The ends were cut back, 4 bases at V and 0 bases at J, with 16 bases in the middle. The CDR3 totals 17 residues. Germline CDR1 and CDR2: PRHDT and FYEKMQ (reference sequence). Per the original methods: By means of reference gene primer amplification, nucleated cell counts were estimated. The repertoire was sequenced with immunoSEQ multiplex PCR; TCRdb's copy has only in-frame clones and lacks some. The V and J calls and clone size were taken over from that table, and D and trimming were inferred from the DNA. This sample has 220,000 or so clones, with roughly nine tenths found just once. This record comes from a study of blood T cell repertoires in COVID-19. About the study: The study drew acute and convalescent COVID-19 samples from the United States, Italy and Spain. PBMCs, B-cell-depleted T cells, or T cells provided the cDNA or gDNA that made up the material.

Seattle's enrolled individuals joined amid active infection and were then monitored longitudinally. Sequences were obtained from peripheral blood. This TCR was recovered from a woman aged 45 to 65 with COVID-19, enrolled during active disease. This chain connects TRBV13 to TRBJ2-1; D possibly corresponds to TRBD2 (7 bases). CDR3 in DNA: TGTGCCAGCAGCTCGTGGGGGGGCCTGAGCTCCTACAATGAGCAGTTCTTC. Amino acid sequence: CASSSWGGLSSYNEQFF. The whole variable domain, remainder taken from reference TRBV13 and TRBJ2-1, is AAGVIQSPRHLIKEKRETATLKCYPIPRHDTVYWYQQGPGQDPQFLISFYEKMQSDKGSIPDRFSAQQFSDYHSELNMSSLELGDSALYFCASSSWGGLSSYNEQFFGPGTRLTVL.